This T cell receptor beta chain emerged from a study of CD4+ T cells in melanoma. Some clones are missing from TCRdb's copy, which holds only in-frame ones; the method was immunoSEQ multiplex PCR. This sample has some 14,000 clones, with about 74% found just once. With V trimmed by 6 bases and J by 5 bases, 9 bases remained unmatched. This CDR3 is 14 amino acids long. Germline V CDR1 and CDR2: SNHLY, FYNNEI. This clonotype was sampled from a human donor with melanoma. V and J are TRBV2 and TRBJ1-2; 7 bases are a match to TRBD1. Sequencing was carried out using cells from a culture (not recorded whether cultured in vitro). The CDR3 reads CASSREGAFYGYTF. CDR3 DNA: TGTGCCAGCAGCCGCGAGGGGGCCTTTTATGGCTACACCTTC.